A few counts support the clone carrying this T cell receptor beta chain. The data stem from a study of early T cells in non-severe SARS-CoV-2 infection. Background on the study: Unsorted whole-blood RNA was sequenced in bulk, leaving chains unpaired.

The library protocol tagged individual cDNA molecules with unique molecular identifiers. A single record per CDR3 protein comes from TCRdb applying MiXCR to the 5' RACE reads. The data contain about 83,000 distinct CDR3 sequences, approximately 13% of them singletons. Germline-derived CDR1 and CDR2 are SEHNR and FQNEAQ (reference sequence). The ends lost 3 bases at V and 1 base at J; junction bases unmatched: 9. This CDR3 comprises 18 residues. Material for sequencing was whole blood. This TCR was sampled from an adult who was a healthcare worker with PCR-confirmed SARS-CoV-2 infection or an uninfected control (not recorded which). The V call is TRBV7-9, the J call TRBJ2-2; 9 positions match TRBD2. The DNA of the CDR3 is TGTGCCAGCAGCTTGAAACCGGGACTAGCAATGAACACCGGGGAGCTGTTTTTT. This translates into CASSLKPGLAMNTGELFF.